These T cell receptor beta chains were read from a single sample in a study of cytomegalovirus exposure and HLA in healthy donors. Profiling relied on immunoSEQ multiplex PCR, and the TCRdb table lists in-frame clones only, not all of them. The sample carries about 170,000 clones, 73% recorded once. Sample: PBMCs. These receptors all come from a woman aged 18-30 years in good health and CMV-seropositive. Each CDR3 is given with its conserved first and last residue.

J,V,CDR3
TRBJ2-1,TRBV10-3,CAISETRGSRHEQFF
TRBJ2-7,TRBV2,CASSGTSGGTYEQYF
TRBJ2-4,TRBV19,CASRGEVSNIQYF
TRBJ2-2,TRBV7-3,CASSLTPTGELFF
TRBJ2-5,TRBV9,CASSLTGYGVAETQYF
TRBJ2-5,TRBV5-4,CASSSPETQYF
TRBJ2-7,TRBV6-5,CASSYARGNPYQQYF
TRBJ1-1,TRBV5-4,CASSFAPEAEAFF
TRBJ2-2,TRBV19,CASSIGPGRTGELFF
TRBJ1-1,TRBV27,CASSPWYGGGNTEAFF
TRBJ1-2,TRBV7-8,CASSLGGQWSTHANYGYTF